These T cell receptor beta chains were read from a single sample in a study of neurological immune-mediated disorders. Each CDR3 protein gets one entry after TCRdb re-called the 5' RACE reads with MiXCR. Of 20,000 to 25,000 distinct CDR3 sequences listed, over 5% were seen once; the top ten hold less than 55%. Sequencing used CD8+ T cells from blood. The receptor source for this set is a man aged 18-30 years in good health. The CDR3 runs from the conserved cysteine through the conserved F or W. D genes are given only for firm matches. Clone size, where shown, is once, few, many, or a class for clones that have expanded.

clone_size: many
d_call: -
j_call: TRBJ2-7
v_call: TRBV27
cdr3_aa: CASSAGMTYEQYF
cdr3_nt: TGTGCCAGCAGTGCAGGGATGACCTACGAGCAGTACTTC

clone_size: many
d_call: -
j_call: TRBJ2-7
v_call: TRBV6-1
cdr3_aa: CASRQENSYEQYF
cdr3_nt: TGTGCCAGCAGACAGGAGAACTCCTACGAGCAGTACTTC

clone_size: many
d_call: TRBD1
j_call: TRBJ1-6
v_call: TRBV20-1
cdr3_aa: CSARDRQGESSYNSPLHF
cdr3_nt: TGCAGTGCTAGAGATAGACAGGGGGAGAGCTCCTATAATTCACCCCTCCACTTT

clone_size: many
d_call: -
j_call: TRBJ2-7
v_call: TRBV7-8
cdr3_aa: CASSATQGPSDEQYF
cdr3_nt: TGTGCCAGCAGCGCTACACAGGGCCCCAGCGACGAGCAGTACTTC

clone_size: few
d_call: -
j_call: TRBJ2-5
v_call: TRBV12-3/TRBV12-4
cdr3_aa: CASTLGAGARQETQYF
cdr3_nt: TGTGCCAGCACCCTAGGGGCCGGGGCCCGGCAAGAGACCCAGTACTTC

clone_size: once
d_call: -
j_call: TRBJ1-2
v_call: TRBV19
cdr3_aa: CASSTWTVAHGYTF
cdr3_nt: TGTGCCAGTAGTACGTGGACAGTGGCTCATGGCTACACCTTC

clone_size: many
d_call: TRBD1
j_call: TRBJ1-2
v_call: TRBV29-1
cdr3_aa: CSVYRDSDYGYTF
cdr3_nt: TGCAGCGTGTATCGGGACAGCGACTATGGCTACACCTTC

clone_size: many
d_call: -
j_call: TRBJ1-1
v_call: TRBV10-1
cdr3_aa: CASSEGGGGTEAFF
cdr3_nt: TGCGCCAGCAGTGAGGGGGGTGGGGGCACTGAAGCTTTCTTT

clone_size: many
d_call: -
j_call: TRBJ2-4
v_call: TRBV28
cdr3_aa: CASSLKNIQYF
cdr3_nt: TGTGCCAGCAGTTTAAAGAACATTCAGTACTTC

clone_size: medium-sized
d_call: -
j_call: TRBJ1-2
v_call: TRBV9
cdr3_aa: CASTVEDNYGYTF
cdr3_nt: TGTGCCAGCACCGTAGAGGATAACTATGGCTACACCTTC

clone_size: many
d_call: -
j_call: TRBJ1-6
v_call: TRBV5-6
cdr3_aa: CASRSWGGVNSPLHF
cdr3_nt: TGTGCCAGCAGATCCTGGGGAGGGGTAAATTCACCCCTCCACTTT

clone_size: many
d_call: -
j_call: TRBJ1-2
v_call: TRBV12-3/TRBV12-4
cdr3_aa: CASTLFNSGYGYTF
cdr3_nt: TGTGCCAGCACCCTCTTTAACTCAGGCTATGGCTACACCTTC

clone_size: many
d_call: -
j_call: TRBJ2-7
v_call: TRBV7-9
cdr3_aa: CALSPGTSYEQYF
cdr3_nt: TGTGCCCTGTCGCCCGGGACATCCTACGAGCAGTACTTC

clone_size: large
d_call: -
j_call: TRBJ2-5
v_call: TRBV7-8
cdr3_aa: CASSSLGKRGQETQYF
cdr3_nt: TGTGCCAGCAGCTCATTAGGCAAAAGGGGCCAAGAGACCCAGTACTTC

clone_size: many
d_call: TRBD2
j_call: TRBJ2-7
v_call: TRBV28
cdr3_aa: CASSFWGGYYEQYF
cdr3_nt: TGTGCCAGCAGTTTTTGGGGGGGATACTACGAGCAGTACTTC

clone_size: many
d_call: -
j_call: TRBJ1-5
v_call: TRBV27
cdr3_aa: CASSLSGSDQPQHF
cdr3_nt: TGTGCCAGCAGTTTATCGGGGAGCGATCAGCCCCAGCATTTT

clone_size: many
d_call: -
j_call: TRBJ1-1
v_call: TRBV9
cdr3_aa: CASGTAGTEAFF
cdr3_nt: TGTGCCAGCGGAACAGCGGGCACTGAAGCTTTCTTT

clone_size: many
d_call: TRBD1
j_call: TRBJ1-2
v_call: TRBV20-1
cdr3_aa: CSAMGSGQLLYGYTF
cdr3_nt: TGCAGTGCTATGGGATCGGGACAGTTGCTCTATGGCTACACCTTC

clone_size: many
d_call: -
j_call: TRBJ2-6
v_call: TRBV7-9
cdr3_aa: CASSARIISGANVLTF
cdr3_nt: TGTGCCAGCAGCGCCCGGATCATCTCTGGGGCCAACGTCCTGACTTTC

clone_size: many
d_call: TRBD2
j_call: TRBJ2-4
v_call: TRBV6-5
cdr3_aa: CASRTSGVGDKNIQYF
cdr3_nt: TGTGCCAGCCGCACTAGCGGGGTGGGGGACAAAAACATTCAGTACTTC

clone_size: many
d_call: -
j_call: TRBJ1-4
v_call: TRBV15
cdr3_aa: CATSRKTGTGNEKLFF
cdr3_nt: TGTGCCACCAGCAGAAAAACCGGGACGGGGAATGAAAAACTGTTTTTT

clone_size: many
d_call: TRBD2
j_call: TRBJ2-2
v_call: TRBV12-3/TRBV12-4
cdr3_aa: CASSFSGGGTGELFF
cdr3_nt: TGTGCCAGCAGTTTTAGCGGGGGAGGCACCGGGGAGCTGTTTTTT

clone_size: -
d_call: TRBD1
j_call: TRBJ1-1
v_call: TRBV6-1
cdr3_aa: CASSFGTGASEAFF
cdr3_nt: TGTGCCAGCAGCTTCGGGACAGGGGCGTCTGAAGCTTTCTTT

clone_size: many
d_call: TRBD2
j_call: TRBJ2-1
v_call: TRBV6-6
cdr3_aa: CASSYSSMSSGGADEQFF
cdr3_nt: TGTGCCAGCAGTTACTCCTCAATGTCCAGCGGGGGGGCCGATGAGCAGTTCTTC